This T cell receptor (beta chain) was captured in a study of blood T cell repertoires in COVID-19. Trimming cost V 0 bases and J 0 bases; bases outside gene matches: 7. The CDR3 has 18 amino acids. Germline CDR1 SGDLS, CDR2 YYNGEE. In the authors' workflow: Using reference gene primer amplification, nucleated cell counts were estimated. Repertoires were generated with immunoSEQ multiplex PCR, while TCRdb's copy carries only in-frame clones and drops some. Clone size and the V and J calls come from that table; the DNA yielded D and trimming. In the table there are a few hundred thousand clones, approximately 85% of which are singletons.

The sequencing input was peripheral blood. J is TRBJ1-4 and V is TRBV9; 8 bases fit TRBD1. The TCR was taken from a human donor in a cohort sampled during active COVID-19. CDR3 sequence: CASSVEGTGSATNEKLFF. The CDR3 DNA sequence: TGTGCCAGCAGCGTAGAAGGGACAGGCTCCGCAACTAATGAAAAACTGTTTTTT.